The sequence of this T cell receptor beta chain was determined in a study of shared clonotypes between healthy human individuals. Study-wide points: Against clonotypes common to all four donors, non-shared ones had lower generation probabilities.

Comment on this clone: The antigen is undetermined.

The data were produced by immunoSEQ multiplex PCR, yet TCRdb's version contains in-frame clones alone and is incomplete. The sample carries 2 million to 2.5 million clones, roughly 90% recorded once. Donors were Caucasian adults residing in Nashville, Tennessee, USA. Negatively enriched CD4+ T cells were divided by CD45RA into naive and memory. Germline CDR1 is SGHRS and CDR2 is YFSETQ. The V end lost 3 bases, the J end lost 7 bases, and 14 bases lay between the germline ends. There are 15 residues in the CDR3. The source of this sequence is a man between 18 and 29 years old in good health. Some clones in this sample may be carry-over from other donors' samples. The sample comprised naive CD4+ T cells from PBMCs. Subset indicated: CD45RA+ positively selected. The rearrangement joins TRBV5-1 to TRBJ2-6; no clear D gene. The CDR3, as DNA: TGCGCCAGCAGCTCGGTACCAGGTTCCGCCAACGTCCTGACTTTC. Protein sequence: CASSSVPGSANVLTF.